These 27 T cell receptor beta chains were all obtained from the same sample, sequenced in a study of lymphopenia after photon versus proton radiotherapy. The table came from immunoSEQ multiplex PCR; TCRdb's copy has only in-frame clones and leaves some out. The sample lists around 33,000 clones; roughly 87% were seen once. The sequenced sample was peripheral blood, obtained from a patient treated with proton-based radiotherapy. All receptors derive from a woman in her seventies with pancreatic cancer. Some clones in this sample may be carry-over from other donors' samples.

The chain employs TRBV5-6 and TRBJ2-1; TRBD2 matches at 12 bases. Trimming removed 4 bases from V and 8 bases from J; junction bases left unmatched: 10. The CDR3 covers 16 residues. The germline V gene encodes CDR1 SGHDT and CDR2 YYEEEE. CDR3 coding DNA: TGTGCCAGCAGCCCCGAGGCTAGCGGGAGGGTGGATGAGCAGTTCTTC. Translated, it gives CASSPEASGRVDEQFF.

V gene TRBV19 combines with J gene TRBJ2-1; 8 nucleotides align to TRBD1. V lost 7 bases, J lost 10 bases, and 9 bases stayed unmatched. The CDR3 runs to 13 residues. Germline CDR1 LNHDA, CDR2 SQIVND (reference sequence). Here the CDR3 reads CASTGTGGTEQFF. CDR3 in DNA: TGTGCCAGTACCGGGACAGGCGGGACGGAGCAGTTCTTC.

This chain uses TRBV6-5 with TRBJ2-7; 11 positions match TRBD1. The CDR3 has 13 amino acids. Trimming took 8 bases from V and 7 from J; bases not matched to a gene: 7. Per germline, CDR1 MNHEY and CDR2 SVGAGI. The CDR3, as DNA: TGTGCCAGCTTCGGACAGGGGGCGGAAGAGCAGTACTTC. This codes for CASFGQGAEEQYF.

The V call is TRBV18, the J call TRBJ2-3, with D tentatively TRBD2 (6 bases). There are 11 residues in the CDR3. V shed 6 bases and J shed 6 bases, with 7 bases lying between them. Germline loops: CDR1 KGHSH, CDR2 LQKENI. CDR3 DNA: TGTGCCAGCTCCCGGGGGGATACGCAGTATTTT. Its translation is CASSRGDTQYF.

This rearrangement joins TRBV29-1 to TRBJ2-3; weak D call: TRBD2 (5 bases). Per the germline V gene, CDR1 is SQVTM and CDR2 is ANQGSEA. The V and J ends lost 7 bases and 1 base respectively, with 12 bases between them. The CDR3 length is 13 residues. This CDR3 is CSGRGPGTDTQYF. CDR3 in DNA: TGCAGCGGTAGAGGGCCGGGCACAGATACGCAGTATTTT.

The V gene is TRBV28, the J gene TRBJ2-3; 7 bases fit TRBD2. There are 15 residues in the CDR3. J gave up 4 bases and V 3 bases, and 7 bases lay outside the gene matches. Germline V lookup: CDR1 MDHEN, CDR2 SYDVKM. CDR3 DNA: TGTGCCAGCAGTTTCGGGACGGGAGGTGCAGATACGCAGTATTTT. Amino acids: CASSFGTGGADTQYF.

The chain uses TRBV9 and TRBJ2-2; D unclear. This CDR3 spans 16 amino acids. Trimming cost V 3 bases and J 0 bases, with 12 bases left between them. From germline, CDR1 is SGDLS and CDR2 YYNGEE. DNA for the CDR3: TGTGCCAGCAGCGCCTCGTCCTCGGCGAACACCGGGGAGCTGTTTTTT. It encodes CASSASSSANTGELFF. Variable domain in full (rest from reference TRBV9 and TRBJ2-2): DSGVTQTPKHLITATGQRVTLRCSPRSGDLSVYWYQQSLDQGLQFLIQYYNGEERAKGNILERFSAQQFPDLHSELNLSSLELGDSALYFCASSASSSANTGELFFGEGSRLTVL.

The chain employs TRBV6-1 and TRBJ1-5, with D maybe TRBD1 (5 bases). V gave up 2 bases and J gave up 1 base, with 12 bases separating them. From germline, CDR1 is MNHNS and CDR2 SASEGT. The length of the CDR3 is 16 residues. CDR3 region: CASSELRGASNQPQHF. CDR3 coding DNA: TGTGCCAGCAGTGAACTTAGGGGCGCGAGCAATCAGCCCCAGCATTTT.

The chain's CDR3 is CASSVRWESNEQYF. CDR3 nucleotide sequence: TGTGCCAGCAGCGTACGGTGGGAGTCGAACGAGCAGTACTTC. The chain combines TRBV9 with TRBJ2-7, with D possibly being TRBD2 (5 bases). V lost 1 base and J 5 bases, leaving 13 bases between the germline ends. The CDR3 sequence is 14 residues long. Germline V CDR1 and CDR2: SGDLS, YYNGEE.

The CDR3 is CASSQGVAYEQYF. The CDR3 DNA sequence: TGCGCCAGCAGCCAAGGGGTTGCCTACGAGCAGTACTTC. The chain uses TRBV4-3 and TRBJ2-7; no clear D. V was pared by 1 base and J by 2 bases, with 6 bases between. Germline V gives CDR1 LGHNA, CDR2 YSLEER. The CDR3 covers 13 residues.

The V and J genes are TRBV6-6 and TRBJ2-3; D ambiguous. Germline loops: CDR1 MNHNY, CDR2 SVGAGI (reference sequence). This CDR3 is built from 14 residues. The ends were cut back, 2 bases at V and 2 bases at J, with 8 bases in the middle. The CDR3 DNA reads TGTGCCAGCAGTTACCTGCGGAACACAGATACGCAGTATTTT. As protein: CASSYLRNTDTQYF.

V gene TRBV27 combines with J gene TRBJ2-6; tentatively, D is TRBD1 (6 bases). This CDR3 comprises 15 residues. Germline values: CDR1 MNHEY, CDR2 SMNVEV (reference sequence). Trimming removed 7 bases at V and 0 bases at J, with 10 bases between. The CDR3 bases are TGTGCCAGCACAGACAGGTTCTCTGGGGCCAACGTCCTGACTTTC. This translates into CASTDRFSGANVLTF.

The J gene is TRBJ1-3, the V gene TRBV30; D is unclear. Trimming pared 0 bases from V and 2 bases from J, leaving 11 bases between. From germline, CDR1 is GTSNPN and CDR2 SVGIG (reference sequence). This CDR3 spans 15 amino acids. This chain's CDR3 is CAWSVDFQAGNTIYF. The CDR3 DNA sequence: TGTGCCTGGAGTGTAGATTTCCAGGCTGGAAACACCATATATTTT.

Concerning this clone itself: One end of the junction does not line up with germline, which may come from a read error. V gene TRBV6-6 combines with J gene TRBJ2-2, with D possibly being TRBD1 (6 bases). CDR1 and CDR2 (germline): MNHNY, SVGAGI (reference sequence). The CDR3 consists of 14 residues. In DNA form, the CDR3 reads TGTGTCAGCAGTTACAGGGCGGGCACCGGGGAGCTGTTTTTT. Its protein product is CVSSYRAGTGELFF.

This chain links TRBV27 with TRBJ2-5; D is uncertain. The CDR3 covers 11 residues. Germline V CDR1 and CDR2: MNHEY, SMNVEV (reference sequence). The V gene lost 3 bases and the J gene lost 2 bases, with 1 base spanning the gap. CDR3 amino acids: CASSFQETQYF. In DNA form, the CDR3 reads TGTGCCAGCAGTTTTCAAGAGACCCAGTACTTC.

V usage is TRBV28 and J usage is TRBJ1-5, with D possibly being TRBD1 (6 bases). CDR1 and CDR2 from the germline V gene are MDHEN and SYDVKM. The ends were cut back, 8 bases at V and 5 bases at J, with 13 bases in the middle. The CDR3 loop spans 13 amino acids. The CDR3 sequence: CASQRQADQPQHF. The CDR3 DNA is TGTGCCAGCCAACGACAGGCGGATCAGCCCCAGCATTTT.

The chain employs TRBV10-3 and TRBJ2-5; 9 bases are shared with TRBD1. The CDR3 runs to 14 residues. Germline V gene lookup returns CDR1 ENHRY and CDR2 SYGVKD. V dropped 3 bases and J dropped 4; count of bases not matched to a gene: 3. In DNA form, the CDR3 reads TGTGCCATCAGTGATGTGGGACAGGGAGAGACCCAGTACTTC. It encodes CAISDVGQGETQYF.

V and J are TRBV7-8 and TRBJ1-3, with 9 bases aligning to TRBD1. This CDR3 has 14 amino acids. Germline CDR1 reads SGHVS; CDR2 reads FQNEAQ. With V trimmed by 3 bases and J by 4 bases, 1 base remained unmatched. The CDR3 sequence is CASSLDRGGNTIYF. CDR3 coding DNA: TGTGCCAGCAGCTTGGACAGGGGAGGAAACACCATATATTTT.

The rearrangement joins TRBV2 to TRBJ1-4; unclear D gene. Per the germline V gene, CDR1 is SNHLY and CDR2 is FYNNEI. Trimming shortened V by 3 bases and J by 4 bases, and 21 bases separated the two germline ends. CDR3 length equals 18 residues. The CDR3 spells CASSDGGLRVADNEKLFF. The CDR3 nucleotides read TGTGCCAGCAGTGACGGAGGGCTTAGGGTAGCCGATAATGAAAAACTGTTTTTT.

This clone occurred a few times. The CDR3 region has the DNA TGCGCCAGCAGTGAGTCAGGCTTCAATCAGCCCCAGCATTTT. Its translation is CASSESGFNQPQHF. The genes are TRBV10-1 and TRBJ1-5; D uncertain. CDR1 and CDR2 (germline): WNHNN, SYGVQD (reference sequence). The CDR3 is 14 residues long. V was cut by 0 bases and J by 3 bases, with 6 bases left in between.

Comments on this clone: The junction does not match germline at one end; this may be a read error. The rearrangement uses TRBV28 and TRBJ1-2; D remains unclear. The germline V gene has CDR1 MDHEN and CDR2 SYDVKM. The CDR3 has 11 amino acids. In DNA form, the CDR3 reads TGTGCCAGCAGTTCCATCTATGACTACACCTTC. This sequence encodes CASSSIYDYTF.

The J gene is TRBJ2-7, the V gene TRBV19; 8 nucleotides line up with TRBD1. The germline CDR1 and CDR2 sequences are LNHDA and SQIVND (reference sequence). With 3 bases clipped from V and 2 bases from J, the junction kept 6 bases outside the gene matches. CDR3 size: 15 residues. CDR3 sequence reads: CASSIGQGGTYEQYF. The CDR3, as DNA: TGTGCCAGTAGTATTGGACAGGGAGGAACCTACGAGCAGTACTTC.

This chain uses TRBV2 with TRBJ2-7; TRBD1 aligns across 10 bases. V dropped 8 bases and J dropped 7; count of bases not matched to a gene: 14. The CDR3 has 15 amino acids. The germline CDR1 and CDR2 sequences are SNHLY and FYNNEI. CDR3 sequence: CASGGPGTGEWEQYF. In nucleotides, the CDR3 is TGTGCCAGCGGGGGTCCCGGGACAGGGGAGTGGGAGCAGTACTTC.

This chain uses TRBV9 with TRBJ1-6; D gene uncertain. Germline lookup yields CDR1 SGDLS and CDR2 YYNGEE. The CDR3 covers 15 residues. The ends were cut back, 0 bases at V and 8 bases at J, with 12 bases in the middle. CDR3 in DNA: TGTGCCAGCAGCGTAGAAGGAGGCTTGGATTCACCCCTCCACTTT. Residues: CASSVEGGLDSPLHF.

This clone was seen only once. This chain connects TRBV27 to TRBJ2-2; TRBD2 agrees at 12 bases. There are 17 residues in the CDR3. Germline V lookup: CDR1 MNHEY, CDR2 SMNVEV (reference sequence). V trimming: 6 bases; J trimming: 1 base; junction bases outside the gene matches: 6. Here the CDR3 DNA reads TGTGCCAGCAGCCTCGGACTAGCGGGGCTGAACACCGGGGAGCTGTTTTTT. Amino acid sequence: CASSLGLAGLNTGELFF.

J is TRBJ2-5 and V is TRBV18, with unresolved D. CDR3 length: 14 residues. From germline, CDR1 is KGHSH and CDR2 LQKENI. Trimming cost V 0 bases and J 1 base, with 6 bases left between them. This CDR3 reads CASSPPVGQETQYF. The CDR3 DNA reads TGTGCCAGCTCACCACCAGTAGGCCAAGAGACCCAGTACTTC.

The rearrangement uses TRBV18 and TRBJ2-1, with 11 bases that match TRBD2. Trimming removed 3 bases from V and 0 bases from J; junction bases left unmatched: 7. The germline CDR1 and CDR2 sequences are KGHSH and LQKENI. This CDR3 is built from 18 residues. Here the CDR3 reads CASSPALSGRASYNEQFF. CDR3 DNA sequence: TGTGCCAGCTCACCGGCCCTTAGCGGGAGGGCCTCCTACAATGAGCAGTTCTTC.